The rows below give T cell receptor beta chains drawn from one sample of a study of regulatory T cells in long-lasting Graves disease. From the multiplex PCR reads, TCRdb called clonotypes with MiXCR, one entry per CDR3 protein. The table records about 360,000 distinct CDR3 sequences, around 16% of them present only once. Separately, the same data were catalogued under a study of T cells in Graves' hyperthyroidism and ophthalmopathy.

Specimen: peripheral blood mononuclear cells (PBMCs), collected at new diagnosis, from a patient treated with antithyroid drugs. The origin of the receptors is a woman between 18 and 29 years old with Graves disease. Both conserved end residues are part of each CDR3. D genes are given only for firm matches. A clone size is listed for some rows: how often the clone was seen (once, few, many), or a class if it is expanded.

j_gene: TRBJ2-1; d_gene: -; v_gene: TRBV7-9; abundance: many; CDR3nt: TGTGCCAGCAGCTCGGACCAGTCCTACAATGAGCAGTTCTTC; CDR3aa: CASSSDQSYNEQFF
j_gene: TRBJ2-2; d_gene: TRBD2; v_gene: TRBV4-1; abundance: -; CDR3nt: TGCGCCAGCAGCGCCGGGACTAGCGGGTTAACCGGGGAGCTGTTTTTT; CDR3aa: CASSAGTSGLTGELFF
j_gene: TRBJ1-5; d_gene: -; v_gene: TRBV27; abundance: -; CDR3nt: TGTGCCAGCTCGGGGGGAGGGGGACAGCCCCAGCATTTT; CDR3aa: CASSGGGGQPQHF
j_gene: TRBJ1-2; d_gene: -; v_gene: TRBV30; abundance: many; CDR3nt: TGTGCCTGTCCCCATGTCGGTAGCAGGGGCTATGGCTACACCTTC; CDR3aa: CACPHVGSRGYGYTF
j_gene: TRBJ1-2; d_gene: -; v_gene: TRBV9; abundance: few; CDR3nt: TGTGCCAGCAGCAGAGAGGGGGACGGCTACACCTTC; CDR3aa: CASSREGDGYTF
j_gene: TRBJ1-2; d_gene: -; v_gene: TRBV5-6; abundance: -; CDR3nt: TGTGCCAGCAGCTTGGAGCCGAGAGGCTATGGCTACACCTTC; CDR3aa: CASSLEPRGYGYTF
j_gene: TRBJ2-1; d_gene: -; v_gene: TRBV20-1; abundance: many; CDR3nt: TGCAGTGCTAGAGTGGCGCGGGGACGGGCCTACAATGAGCAGTTCTTC; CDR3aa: CSARVARGRAYNEQFF
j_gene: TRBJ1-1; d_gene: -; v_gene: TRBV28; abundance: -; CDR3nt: TGTGCCAGCAGTTGGGAGGGGCGAGGCACTGAAGCTTTCTTT; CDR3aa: CASSWEGRGTEAFF
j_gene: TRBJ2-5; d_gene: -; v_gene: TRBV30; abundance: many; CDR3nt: TGTGCCTGGAGGAACTTGGAAGAGACCCAGTACTTC; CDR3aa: CAWRNLEETQYF
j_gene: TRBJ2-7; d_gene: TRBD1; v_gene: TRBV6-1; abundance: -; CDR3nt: TGTGCCAGCAGCCGACAGGGGGGCCCCTACGAGCAGTACTTC; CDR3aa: CASSRQGGPYEQYF
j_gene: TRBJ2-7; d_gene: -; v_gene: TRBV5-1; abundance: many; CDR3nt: TGCGCCAGCAGCTTGGCGGGGACCACCTACGAGCAGTACTTC; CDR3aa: CASSLAGTTYEQYF
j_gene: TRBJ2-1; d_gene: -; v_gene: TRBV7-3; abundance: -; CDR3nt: TGTGCCAGCAGCTTAACCCCGGCGGGTTGCAATGAGCAGTTCTTC; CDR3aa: CASSLTPAGCNEQFF
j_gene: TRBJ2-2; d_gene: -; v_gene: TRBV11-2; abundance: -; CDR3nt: TGTGCCAGCAGCTTGGTGCCAGGCGACAAGAACACCGGGGAGCTGTTTTTT; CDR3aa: CASSLVPGDKNTGELFF
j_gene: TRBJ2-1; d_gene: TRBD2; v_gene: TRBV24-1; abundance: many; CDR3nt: TGTGCCACCAGTGATCGGCTAGCGGGAGGCCTTAGCTCCTACAATGAGCAGTTCTTC; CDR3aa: CATSDRLAGGLSSYNEQFF
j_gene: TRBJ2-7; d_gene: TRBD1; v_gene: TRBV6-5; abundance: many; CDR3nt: TGTGCCAGCAGTTACTCGATTACAGGGGCCTACGAGCAGTACTTC; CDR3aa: CASSYSITGAYEQYF
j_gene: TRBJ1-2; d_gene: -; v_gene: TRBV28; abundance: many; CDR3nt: TGTGCCAGCAGTTTGGGAGGGAAAGGGAAACATGGCTACACCTTC; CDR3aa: CASSLGGKGKHGYTF
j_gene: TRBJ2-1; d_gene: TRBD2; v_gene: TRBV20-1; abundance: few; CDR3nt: TGCAGTGCTAGAACGGGACTAGCGGGGAGGGGTGAGCAGTTCTTC; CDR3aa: CSARTGLAGRGEQFF
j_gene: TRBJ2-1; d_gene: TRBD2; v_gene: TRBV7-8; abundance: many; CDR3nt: TGTGCCAGCAGCCTCGTACGGGCTAGCGGGAGAAGCTATGAGCAGTTCTTC; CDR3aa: CASSLVRASGRSYEQFF
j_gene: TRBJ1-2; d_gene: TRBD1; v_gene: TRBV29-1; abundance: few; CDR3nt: TGCAGCGTTGACCCCCGGACAGGGTATGGCTACACCTTC; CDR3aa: CSVDPRTGYGYTF
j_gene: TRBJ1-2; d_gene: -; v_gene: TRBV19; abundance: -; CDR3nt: TGTGCCTCGGAGGGCACGGCTAACTATGGCTACACCTTC; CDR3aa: CASEGTANYGYTF
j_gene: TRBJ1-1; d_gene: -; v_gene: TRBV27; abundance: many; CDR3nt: TGTGCCAGCAGTCAGTCCATAGGGGGGACTGAAGCTTTCTTT; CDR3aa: CASSQSIGGTEAFF
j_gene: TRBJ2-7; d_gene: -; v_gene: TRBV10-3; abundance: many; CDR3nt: TGTGCCATCAGTGCGTCCCGGGACTACGAGCAGTACTTC; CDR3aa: CAISASRDYEQYF
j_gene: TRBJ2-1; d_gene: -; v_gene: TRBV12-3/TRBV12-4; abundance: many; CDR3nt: TGTGCCAGCAGGCCACATGAATCCTACAATGAGCAGTTCTTC; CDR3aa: CASRPHESYNEQFF
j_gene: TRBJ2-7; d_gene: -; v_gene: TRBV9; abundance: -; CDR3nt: TGTGCCAGCAGCGTAGGGGGAAGGGATGGATCCGAGCAGTACTTC; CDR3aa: CASSVGGRDGSEQYF
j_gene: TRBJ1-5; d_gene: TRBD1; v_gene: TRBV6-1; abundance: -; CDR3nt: TGTGCCAGCAGTGTCCACAGGGGGGATAGCAATCAGCCCCAGCATTTT; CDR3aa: CASSVHRGDSNQPQHF
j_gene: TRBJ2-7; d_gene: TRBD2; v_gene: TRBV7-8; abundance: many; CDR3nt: TGTGCCAGCAGCTTAGCGGGGACTAGCGGGAGGCGGAACTACGAGCAGTACTTC; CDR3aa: CASSLAGTSGRRNYEQYF
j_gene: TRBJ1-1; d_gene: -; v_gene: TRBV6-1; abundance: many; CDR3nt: TGTGCCAGCAGCGAAGTCTACACTGAAGCTTTCTTT; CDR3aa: CASSEVYTEAFF
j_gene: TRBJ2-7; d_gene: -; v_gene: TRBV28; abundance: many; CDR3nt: TGTGCCAGCAGTTATAGCGGAGGCACCTACGAGCAGTACTTC; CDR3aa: CASSYSGGTYEQYF
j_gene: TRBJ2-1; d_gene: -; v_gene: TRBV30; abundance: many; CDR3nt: TGTGCCGGCCCGGGACCCAATGAGCAGTTCTTC; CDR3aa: CAGPGPNEQFF
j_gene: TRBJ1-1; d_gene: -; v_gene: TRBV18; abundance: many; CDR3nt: TGTGCCAGCTCCCTAGGACAGAGTAACACTGAAGCTTTCTTT; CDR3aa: CASSLGQSNTEAFF
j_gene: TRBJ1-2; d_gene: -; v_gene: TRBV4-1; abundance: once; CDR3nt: TGCGCCAGCAGCCAAGGAGGGAGGGGGAACTATGGCTACACCTTC; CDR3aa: CASSQGGRGNYGYTF
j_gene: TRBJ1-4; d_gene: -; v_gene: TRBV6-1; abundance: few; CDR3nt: TGTGCCAGCAGAAGTCGAGCAACTAATGAAAAACTGTTTTTT; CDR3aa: CASRSRATNEKLFF
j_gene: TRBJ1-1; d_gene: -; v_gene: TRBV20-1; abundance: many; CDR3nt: TGCAGTTTTCTTATGGTTCAGGGGCCTCACACTGAAGCTTTCTTT; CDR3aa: CSFLMVQGPHTEAFF
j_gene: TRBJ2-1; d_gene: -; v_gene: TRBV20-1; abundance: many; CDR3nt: TGCAGTGCCGCGCCATATGAGCAGTTCTTC; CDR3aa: CSAAPYEQFF
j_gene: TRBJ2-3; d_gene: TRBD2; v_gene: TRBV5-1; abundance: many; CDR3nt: TGCGCCAGCAGCTTCGCTAGCGGGAGAGTGATGGATACGCAGTATTTT; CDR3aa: CASSFASGRVMDTQYF
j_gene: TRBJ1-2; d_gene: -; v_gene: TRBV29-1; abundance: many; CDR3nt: TGCAGCGTTGAAGGCCTGCCTAACTATGGCTACACCTTC; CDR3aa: CSVEGLPNYGYTF
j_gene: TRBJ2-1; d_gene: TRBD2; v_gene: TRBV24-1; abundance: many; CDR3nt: TGTGCCACCAGTGATCCGGGGGGACTAGCGGGAGATGAGCAGTTCTTC; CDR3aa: CATSDPGGLAGDEQFF
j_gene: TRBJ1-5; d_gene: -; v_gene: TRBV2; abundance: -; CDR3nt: TGTGCCAGCAGGCCGGGGACCAACAATCAGCCCCAGCATTTT; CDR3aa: CASRPGTNNQPQHF
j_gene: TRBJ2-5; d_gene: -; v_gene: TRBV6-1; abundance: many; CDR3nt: TGTGCCAGCACTTTAGACTATGCAGAGACCCAGTACTTC; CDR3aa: CASTLDYAETQYF
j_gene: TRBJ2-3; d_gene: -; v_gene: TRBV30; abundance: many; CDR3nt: TGTGCCTGGAGTTACCAACCGGGGTATGGTACAGATACGCAGTATTTT; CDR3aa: CAWSYQPGYGTDTQYF
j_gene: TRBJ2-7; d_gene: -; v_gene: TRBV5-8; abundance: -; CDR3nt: TGTGCCAGCATGTGGGGGCCCGAGCAGTACTTC; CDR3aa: CASMWGPEQYF
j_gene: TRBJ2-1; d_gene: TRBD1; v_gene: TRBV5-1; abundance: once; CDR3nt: TGCGCCAGCAGCTTGGCCGGGGACAGGGTCTCCAATGAGCAGTTCTTC; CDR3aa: CASSLAGDRVSNEQFF
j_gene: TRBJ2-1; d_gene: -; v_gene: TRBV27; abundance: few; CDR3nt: TGTGCCAGCAGTTTATCGGGTGAGAAGACATTAGTGGTCAATGAGCAGTTCTTC; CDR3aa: CASSLSGEKTLVVNEQFF
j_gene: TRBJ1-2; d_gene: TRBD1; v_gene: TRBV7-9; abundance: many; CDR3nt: TGTGCCAGCAGCGAACCAGGACAGGGTGGCTATGGCTACACCTTC; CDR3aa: CASSEPGQGGYGYTF
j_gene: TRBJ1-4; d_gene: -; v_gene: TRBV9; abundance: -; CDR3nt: TGTGCCAGCAGCGTAGCTACTACTAATGAAAAACTGTTTTTT; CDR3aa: CASSVATTNEKLFF
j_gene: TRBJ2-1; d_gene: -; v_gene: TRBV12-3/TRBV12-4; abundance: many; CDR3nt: TGTGCCAGCGGAAATCCAGCCGGGTTGGATGAGCAGTTCTTC; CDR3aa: CASGNPAGLDEQFF